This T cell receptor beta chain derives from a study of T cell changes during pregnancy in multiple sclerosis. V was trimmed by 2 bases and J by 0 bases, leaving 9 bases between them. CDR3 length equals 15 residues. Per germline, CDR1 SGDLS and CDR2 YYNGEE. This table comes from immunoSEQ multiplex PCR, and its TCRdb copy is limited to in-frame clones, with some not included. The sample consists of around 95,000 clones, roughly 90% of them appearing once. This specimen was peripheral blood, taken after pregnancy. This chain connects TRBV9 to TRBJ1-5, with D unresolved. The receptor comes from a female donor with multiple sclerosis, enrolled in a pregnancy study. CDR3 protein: CASSVDGLSNQPQHF. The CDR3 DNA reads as TGTGCCAGCAGCGTGGACGGACTTAGCAATCAGCCCCAGCATTTT.